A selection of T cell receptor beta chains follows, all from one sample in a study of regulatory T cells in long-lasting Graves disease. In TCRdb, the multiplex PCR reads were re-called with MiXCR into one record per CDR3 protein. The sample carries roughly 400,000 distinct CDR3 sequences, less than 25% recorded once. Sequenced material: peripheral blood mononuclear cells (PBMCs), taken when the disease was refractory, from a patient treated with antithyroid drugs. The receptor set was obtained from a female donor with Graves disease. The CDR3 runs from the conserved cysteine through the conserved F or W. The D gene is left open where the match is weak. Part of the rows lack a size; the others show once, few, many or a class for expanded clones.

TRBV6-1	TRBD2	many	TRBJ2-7	CASTRVNPGTTPFTQYF	TGTGCCAGCACCCGGGTGAATCCCGGGACTACCCCCTTCACGCAGTACTTC
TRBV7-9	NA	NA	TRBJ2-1	CASSLDYRGGESYNEQFF	TGTGCCAGCAGCTTAGACTACAGGGGGGGAGAGTCCTACAATGAGCAGTTCTTC
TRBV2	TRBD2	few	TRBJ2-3	CASSEGLAVNTDTQYF	TGTGCCAGCAGCGAGGGACTAGCCGTTAACACAGATACGCAGTATTTT
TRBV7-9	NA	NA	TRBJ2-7	CASSSTRQGGEQYF	TGTGCCAGCAGCTCGACCCGCCAGGGAGGCGAGCAGTACTTC
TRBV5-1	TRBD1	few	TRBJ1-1	CASSRGQRNTEAFF	TGCGCCAGCAGCAGGGGACAGAGGAACACTGAAGCTTTCTTT
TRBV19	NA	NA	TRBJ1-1	CASSIVGRDLNTEAFF	TGTGCCAGTAGTATTGTTGGCAGGGATTTGAACACTGAAGCTTTCTTT
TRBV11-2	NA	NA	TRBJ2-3	CASSLWELADTQYF	TGTGCCAGCAGCTTATGGGAGTTGGCAGATACGCAGTATTTT
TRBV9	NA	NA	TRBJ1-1	CASRKGADTEAFF	TGTGCCAGCAGAAAAGGAGCGGACACTGAAGCTTTCTTT
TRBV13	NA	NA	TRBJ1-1	CASSMETNTEAFF	TGTGCCAGCAGCATGGAGACGAACACTGAAGCTTTCTTT
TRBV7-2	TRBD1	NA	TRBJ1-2	CASSLEGPGRGPGYTF	TGTGCCAGCAGCTTAGAGGGACCCGGCAGGGGGCCCGGCTACACCTTC
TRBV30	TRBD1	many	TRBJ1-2	CACRRTGEYGYTF	TGTGCCTGTCGAAGGACAGGGGAGTATGGCTACACCTTC
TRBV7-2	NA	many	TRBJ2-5	CASSSAARGPETQYF	TGTGCCAGCAGCTCTGCGGCTAGAGGACCAGAGACCCAGTACTTC
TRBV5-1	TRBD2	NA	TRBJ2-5	CASGASGNQETQYF	TGCGCCAGCGGTGCTAGCGGGAACCAAGAGACCCAGTACTTC
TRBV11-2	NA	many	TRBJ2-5	CASSPGPSEVHQEAQYF	TGTGCCAGCAGCCCAGGCCCTTCGGAGGTACATCAAGAGGCCCAGTACTTC
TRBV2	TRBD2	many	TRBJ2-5	CASSESGLVQETQYF	TGTGCCAGCAGCGAATCTGGACTAGTCCAAGAGACCCAGTACTTC
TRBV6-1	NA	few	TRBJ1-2	CASSEESGGASFRGYTF	TGTGCCAGCAGTGAAGAGTCGGGGGGCGCATCTTTTCGAGGCTACACCTTC
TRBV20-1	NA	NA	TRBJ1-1	CSARDQGQSTEAFF	TGCAGTGCTAGAGATCAGGGGCAGTCTACAGAAGCTTTCTTT
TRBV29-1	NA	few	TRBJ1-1	CSVDSRLGCTEAFF	TGCAGCGTTGACTCTCGGTTGGGGTGCACTGAAGCTTTCTTT
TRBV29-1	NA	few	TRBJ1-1	CSGGENTEAFF	TGCAGCGGTGGGGAGAACACTGAAGCTTTCTTT